The 4 T cell receptor beta chains below all came from one sample that was sequenced in a study of T cell responses to AZD1222 COVID-19 vaccine. Measured with immunoSEQ multiplex PCR; TCRdb has only the in-frame clones, and not every one. Of over 100,000 clones listed, 80% to 95% are singletons. The sequenced sample was peripheral blood, obtained on day 0 of AZD1222 vaccination. Source of these receptors: an adult in good health.

The chain links TRBV10-1 to TRBJ2-7, with 9 bases lining up with TRBD1. The CDR3 spans 15 residues. Germline lookup yields CDR1 WNHNN and CDR2 SYGVQD (reference sequence). The V and J ends lost 7 bases and 4 bases, in that order; junction bases with no gene match: 11. The CDR3 DNA reads as TGCGCCAGCACCCCGGGACAGGGAATGTGGTACGAGCAGTACTTC. Translating gives CASTPGQGMWYEQYF.

This clone was detected once. V is TRBV29-1 and J is TRBJ1-2, with unresolved D. Germline lookup yields CDR1 SQVTM and CDR2 ANQGSEA. V shed 6 bases and J shed 13 bases, with 27 bases lying between them. The CDR3 totals 14 residues. The CDR3 here is CSVQTMGGSLRGTF. In DNA, the CDR3 is TGCAGCGTGCAAACAATGGGAGGCTCCCTTAGAGGCACCTTC.

The V call is TRBV28, the J call TRBJ2-5; D gene unclear. Germline CDR1 reads MDHEN; CDR2 reads SYDVKM. The CDR3 is 11 amino acids. Trimming cost V 3 bases and J 7 bases, with 6 bases left between them. The CDR3 spells CASSFMGTQYF. The CDR3 bases are TGTGCCAGCAGTTTCATGGGGACCCAGTACTTC.

This chain links TRBV5-1 with TRBJ2-2; D might be TRBD1 (6 bases). Trimming removed 3 bases from V and 8 bases from J, with 29 bases in between. Germline V gene sequence: CDR1 SGHRS, CDR2 YFSETQ. This CDR3 has 19 residues. Here the CDR3 reads CASSYFRTGQALISGELFF. In DNA form, the CDR3 reads TGCGCCAGCAGCTATTTCCGAACGGGACAAGCTTTAATTTCGGGGGAGCTGTTTTTT.